These 3 T cell receptor beta chains were all obtained from the same sample, sequenced in a study of T-cell memory formation after mild COVID-19. MiXCR, run by TCRdb on the 5' RACE reads, gives a single entry per CDR3 protein. The table includes about 210,000 distinct CDR3 sequences, 27% detected once. Sequences were obtained from PBMCs or a T cell subset sorted from them (not recorded which). These receptors were taken from an adult woman who had mild COVID-19 (a few samples of this study predate the infection). Cell type and time point are not known.

This chain connects TRBV20-1 to TRBJ1-1, with TRBD1 identical over 7 bases. Unmatched junction bases numbered 3, after V lost 1 base and J lost 4 bases. Germline V gene data show CDR1 as DFQATT and CDR2 as SNEGSKA (reference sequence). The CDR3 totals 13 residues. CDR3 bases: TGCAGTGCTAGAGCTGGGACAGCCACTGAAGCTTTCTTT. It encodes CSARAGTATEAFF.

Here the CDR3 reads CASRPGTSPLHF. Here the CDR3 DNA reads TGTGCCAGCAGACCCGGGACTTCACCCCTCCACTTT. The chain is built from TRBV12-3 or TRBV12-4 and TRBJ1-6; D perhaps matches TRBD1 (5 bases). Trimming cost V 6 bases and J 9 bases, with 9 bases left between them. CDR3 length equals 12 residues.

This clonotype has ten or more counts. The chain combines TRBV20-1 with TRBJ2-2; D ambiguous. The CDR3 length is 13 residues. The V gene lost 1 base and the J gene lost 7 bases, with 10 bases spanning the gap. The germline CDR1 and CDR2 sequences are DFQATT and SNEGSKA (reference sequence). The CDR3 DNA sequence: TGCAGTGCTAGAGTTACGGTCAGCGGGGAGCTGTTTTTT. As protein: CSARVTVSGELFF.